These 25 T cell receptor beta chains came from one sample sequenced in a study of T cell repertoires in cytomegalovirus infection. These receptors have no identified antigens. TCRdb reprocessed the reads with MiXCR, giving one entry per CDR3 protein. The sample lists hundreds of thousands of distinct CDR3 sequences, 33% occurring once. The input for sequencing was cultured PBMCs, taken from culture after CMV antigen stimulation. The receptors originated from a human donor in good health (CMV status not recorded). Some clones in this sample may be carry-over from other donors' samples.

At least ten counts were recorded for this clonotype. This sequence joins TRBV7-2 and TRBJ2-1; TRBD2 matches 7 bases. Germline values: CDR1 SGHTA, CDR2 FQGNSA. The junction had 3 bases not matched to a gene; V was cut back by 1 base and J by 3 bases. The CDR3 is 15 residues long. CDR3 loop: CASSLEGGGYNEQFF. In nucleotides, the CDR3 is TGTGCCAGCAGCTTAGAGGGCGGGGGCTACAATGAGCAGTTCTTC.

The gene calls are TRBV19 and TRBJ2-3, with D hard to call. Germline V lookup: CDR1 LNHDA, CDR2 SQIVND (reference sequence). The CDR3 covers 14 residues. Trimming stripped 1 base from V and 10 bases from J, with 15 bases between. The CDR3 sequence is CASSIGLSRDSQYF. The CDR3 nucleotides read TGTGCCAGTAGTATAGGGCTGTCTCGCGACTCGCAGTATTTT.

As concerns this clonotype: At one boundary the junction diverges from the germline segment, which might be a read error. The gene calls are TRBV28 and TRBJ2-7; tentatively, D is TRBD1 (5 bases). CDR1 MDHEN and CDR2 SYDVKM come from the germline V gene. The CDR3 is made up of 15 amino acids. The CDR3 protein is CAGSPTTADEREQYF. CDR3 coding DNA: TGTGCCGGCAGTCCAACGACAGCCGATGAAAGGGAGCAGTACTTC.

J is TRBJ2-7 and V is TRBV6-2 or TRBV6-3; D unclear. CDR3 length: 13 residues. V lost 3 bases to trimming and J lost 3 bases, with 9 bases between them. CDR1 is MNHEY and CDR2 is SVGEGT in the germline V gene. CDR3 region: CASSYLGFYEQYF. Written as DNA, the CDR3 is TGTGCCAGCAGTTATTTGGGATTCTACGAGCAGTACTTC.

CDR3 sequence (DNA): TGTGCCAGCAGCGTAGGTGGCGGGATACCCTACAATGAGCAGTTCTTC. Translated, it gives CASSVGGGIPYNEQFF. This chain joins TRBV9 and TRBJ2-1, with D possibly being TRBD2 (6 bases). This CDR3 is built from 16 residues. Germline CDR1 reads SGDLS; CDR2 reads YYNGEE. Trimming took off 0 bases at V and 2 bases at J, with 12 bases between the two ends.

This clonotype was recorded at least ten times. The chain combines TRBV7-2 with TRBJ2-3, with TRBD2 matching over 10 bases. Per germline, CDR1 SGHTA and CDR2 FQGNSA. The CDR3 runs to 14 residues. Unmatched junction bases numbered 9, after V lost 10 bases and J lost 5 bases. The DNA for the CDR3 is TGTGCCACAACACAGCGGGGGGGCCAAGATACGCAGTATTTT. This gives the protein CATTQRGGQDTQYF.

This clonotype was detected only a few times. V usage is TRBV19 and J usage is TRBJ2-3; D is unresolved. Germline values: CDR1 LNHDA, CDR2 SQIVND (reference sequence). There are 10 residues in the CDR3. Trimming pared 10 bases from V and 2 bases from J, leaving 4 bases between. The chain's CDR3 is CATSTDTQYF. The CDR3 DNA sequence: TGTGCCACTTCCACAGATACGCAGTATTTT.

A remark on this clonotype: Mismatch with germline at one junction end may stem from a read error. The CDR3 protein is CASSEAERPHF. In DNA form, the CDR3 reads TGTGCCAGCAGTGAAGCGGAGCGGCCCCATTTC. The chain combines TRBV6-1 with TRBJ1-2; D is ambiguous. The CDR3 consists of 11 residues. Germline V gene sequence: CDR1 MNHNS, CDR2 SASEGT.

The chain carries TRBV7-9 and TRBJ1-6; tentatively, D is TRBD1 (6 bases). Trimming pared 6 bases from V and 10 bases from J, leaving 22 bases between. Germline V lookup: CDR1 SEHNR, CDR2 FQNEAQ (reference sequence). The CDR3 is 16 amino acids. Here the CDR3 reads CASSPRGVQDYSPLHF. Here the CDR3 DNA reads TGTGCCAGCAGTCCTAGGGGGGTACAGGATTACTCACCCCTCCACTTT.

A few counts support this clonotype. Here the CDR3 reads CSVGDRDSNQPQHF. CDR3 nucleotide sequence: TGCAGCGTTGGGGACAGAGATAGCAATCAGCCCCAGCATTTT. V gene TRBV29-1 combines with J gene TRBJ1-5, with 7 bases fitting TRBD1. The CDR3 contains 14 residues. V lost 4 bases to trimming and J lost 0 bases; unmatched junction nucleotides: 3. CDR1 is SQVTM, CDR2 ANQGSEA, per germline. The whole variable domain, filled in from reference TRBV29-1 and TRBJ1-5, reads SAVISQKPSRDICQRGTSLTIQCQVDSQVTMMFWYRQQPGQSLTLIATANQGSEATYESGFVIDKFPISRPNLTFSTLTVSNMSPEDSSIYLCSVGDRDSNQPQHFGDGTRLSIL.

The gene calls are TRBV11-3 and TRBJ2-1, with 14 nucleotides matching TRBD2. J lost 8 bases, V lost 0 bases, and 3 bases had no gene match. The V gene's germline CDR1 is SGHNT and CDR2 YENEEA. There are 16 residues in the CDR3. DNA of the CDR3: TGTGCCAGCAGCTTAGAGGGGACTAGCGGGAGCGATGAGCAGTTCTTC. Translated, it gives CASSLEGTSGSDEQFF.

The sample holds a few counts of this clonotype. V gene TRBV7-8 combines with J gene TRBJ1-5; D is unresolved. Per germline, CDR1 SGHVS and CDR2 FQNEAQ. This CDR3 region has 13 residues. Deletions cut 2 bases from V and 9 bases from J, with 11 bases between. DNA of the CDR3: TGTGCCAGCAGCTTAAAGGGCAGTGGGCCCCAGCATTTT. It encodes CASSLKGSGPQHF.

The chain joins TRBV20-1 to TRBJ2-1; TRBD2 aligns across 14 bases. In germline, CDR1 is DFQATT, CDR2 SNEGSKA (reference sequence). The ends lost 1 base at V and 12 bases at J; junction bases unmatched: 11. The CDR3 is 16 amino acids. The CDR3 DNA reads TGCAGTGCTAGAGTGACTAGCGGGAGGGCCTTGGAATGGCAGTTCTTC. It encodes CSARVTSGRALEWQFF.

At least ten counts were recorded for this clonotype. This chain uses TRBV7-9 with TRBJ2-4; D not resolved. CDR3 length: 14 amino acids. Germline CDR1 is SEHNR and CDR2 is FQNEAQ (reference sequence). The V end was cut by 2 bases, the J end by 9 bases, with 14 bases between. CDR3 sequence: CASSLQSARGIQYF. The CDR3 coding sequence is TGTGCCAGCAGCTTACAATCAGCGCGTGGCATTCAGTACTTC.

CDR3 residues: CASSATLAKNIQYF. The CDR3 DNA reads as TGTGCCAGCAGCGCAACCTTAGCCAAAAACATTCAGTACTTC. This rearrangement joins TRBV7-2 to TRBJ2-4; no clear D gene. Germline values: CDR1 SGHTA, CDR2 FQGNSA. Trimming cost V 5 bases and J 0 bases, with 8 bases left between them. The CDR3 extends over 14 amino acids.

This chain connects TRBV20-1 to TRBJ1-5, with D perhaps matching TRBD1 (5 bases). Germline CDR1 reads DFQATT; CDR2 reads SNEGSKA (reference sequence). The CDR3 contains 14 residues. V lost 6 bases and J lost 5, with 17 bases in between. The CDR3 nucleotides read TGCAGTGCCTGCCCGCAGGGTTGGGATCAGCCCCAGCATTTT. Protein: CSACPQGWDQPQHF.

This clonotype was picked up a small number of times. V and J are TRBV7-9 and TRBJ1-1; TRBD1 is a possible D gene (6 bases). The CDR3 extends over 16 amino acids. Germline V gene data show CDR1 as SEHNR and CDR2 as FQNEAQ (reference sequence). Deletions cut 5 bases from V and 4 bases from J, with 20 bases between. Here the CDR3 reads CASSDHATGQSTEAFF. The CDR3 DNA reads TGTGCCAGCAGCGACCACGCCACAGGGCAGAGCACTGAAGCTTTCTTT.

The table lists this clonotype with a few counts. The V and J genes are TRBV4-1 and TRBJ2-1, with D uncertain. This CDR3 contains 14 residues. Trimming removed 3 bases from V and 3 bases from J, with 9 bases in between. Germline loops: CDR1 MGHRA, CDR2 YSYEKL. In DNA, the CDR3 is TGCGCCAGCAGCCACAACCGAGACTACAATGAGCAGTTCTTC. It specifies CASSHNRDYNEQFF.

The chain has TRBV6-2 or TRBV6-3 and TRBJ2-5; D remains unclear. Trimming shortened V by 0 bases and J by 7 bases, and 9 bases separated the two germline ends. Germline V CDR1 and CDR2: MNHEY, SVGEGT. The CDR3 runs 13 residues. The CDR3 bases are TGTGCCAGCAGTTACTCGAGGCCAGGGACCCAGTACTTC. It is translated as CASSYSRPGTQYF.

This clonotype was counted only a few times. V is TRBV5-4 and J is TRBJ2-1; 7 bases align to TRBD1. V gave up 0 bases and J gave up 2 bases; unmatched junction bases: 5. CDR3 length: 16 residues. The germline V gene encodes CDR1 SGHNT and CDR2 YYREEE (reference sequence). CDR3 region: CASSLAWGTAYNEQFF. CDR3 DNA sequence: TGTGCCAGCAGCTTGGCCTGGGGGACAGCCTACAATGAGCAGTTCTTC.

This clonotype was seen more than once but under ten times. The chain links TRBV27 to TRBJ1-1; tentative D call: TRBD1 (5 bases). Trimming cost V 5 bases and J 7 bases, with 14 bases left between them. CDR1 MNHEY and CDR2 SMNVEV come from the germline V gene (reference sequence). The CDR3 has 13 amino acids. For the CDR3, the DNA is TGTGCCAGCAGTCCGGGGGGAGGTGGTGAAGCTTTCTTT. It specifies CASSPGGGGEAFF.

The table lists this clonotype with a few counts. The DNA for the CDR3 is TGTGCCAGCAGGCCTGGCGTGTACGAGCAGTACTTC. It is translated as CASRPGVYEQYF. V usage is TRBV2 and J usage is TRBJ2-7, with D uncertain. The CDR3 covers 12 residues. The germline V gene has CDR1 SNHLY and CDR2 FYNNEI. Trimming left V 6 bases short and J 4 bases short, with 10 bases between. Looking up the rest from reference TRBV2 and TRBJ2-7 gives the full variable domain: EPEVTQTPSHQVTQMGQEVILRCVPISNHLYFYWYRQILGQKVEFLVSFYNNEISEKSEIFDDQFSVERPDGSNFTLKIRSTKLEDSAMYFCASRPGVYEQYFGPGTRLTVT.

DNA of the CDR3: TGTGCCAGCAGCCTTGGACTAGCGGGACGCGGGGAGCTGTTTTTT. Its protein is CASSLGLAGRGELFF. The V call is TRBV7-4, the J call TRBJ2-2, with 12 bases that match TRBD2. Germline values: CDR1 SGHVT, CDR2 SQSDAQ. The ends lost 5 bases at V and 7 bases at J; junction bases unmatched: 5. The CDR3 is 15 residues long.

In DNA, the CDR3 is TGTGCCAGCAGCCAAGACGGTACGACTAGCGGGGACCAAGAGACCCAGTACTTC. Amino acids: CASSQDGTTSGDQETQYF. J is TRBJ2-5 and V is TRBV4-2; 11 nucleotides line up with TRBD2. V was pared by 0 bases and J by 0 bases, with 6 bases of the junction left unmatched. The CDR3 is 18 residues long. The V gene's germline CDR1 is LGHNA and CDR2 YNFKEQ.

The chain couples TRBV6-1 to TRBJ1-3; D is ambiguous. With 8 bases removed from V and 4 bases from J, the gap between germline ends came to 6 bases. Germline V lookup: CDR1 MNHNS, CDR2 SASEGT. The CDR3 contains 11 residues. The CDR3 protein is CASFGGNTIYF. DNA for the CDR3: TGTGCCAGCTTTGGAGGAAACACCATATATTTT.